One and the same sample provided the 2 T cell receptor beta chains below, sequenced in a study of blood T cell repertoires in COVID-19. The repertoire was sequenced with immunoSEQ multiplex PCR; TCRdb's copy has only in-frame clones and lacks some. Of about 65,000 clones in the sample, 85% to 95% are singletons; the top ten hold approximately 2.6%. The sample comprised peripheral blood. These receptors were collected from a man aged 65 to 85 with active COVID-19.

This chain connects TRBV9 to TRBJ1-1; D perhaps matches TRBD1 (5 bases). The CDR3 totals 17 residues. V lost 0 bases, J lost 0 bases, and 15 bases lay in between. Looked up from germline, CDR1 is SGDLS and CDR2 is YYNGEE. Here the CDR3 DNA reads TGTGCCAGCAGCGTAGCTCTCGGGCAGGGTATGAACACTGAAGCTTTCTTT. It is translated as CASSVALGQGMNTEAFF.

The chain is built from TRBV11-2 and TRBJ2-5; 8 bases are shared with TRBD2. CDR1 and CDR2 (germline): SGHAT, FQNNGV. J gave up 4 bases and V 2 bases, and 3 bases lay outside the gene matches. The CDR3 sequence is 14 residues long. CDR3: CASSLSRGVETQYF. CDR3 nucleotides: TGTGCCAGCAGCTTATCGCGGGGGGTAGAGACCCAGTACTTC.